This is a list of T cell receptor beta chains from one sample in a study of tumor and adjacent non-tumor tissue in lung cancer. TCRdb processed the multiplex PCR reads anew with MiXCR; each CDR3 protein has one entry. Seen here are some 73,000 distinct CDR3 sequences, more than 80% observed once, and the top ten hold 40% to 65%. Input material: distant non-tumor lung tissue. Every receptor here comes from a man between 60 and 75 years old with non-small cell lung cancer. Each CDR3 is given with its conserved first and last residue. D genes are given only for firm matches. Not all rows give a size; the values are once, few, many and, for expanded clones, a class.

D gene	clone size	V gene	J gene	CDR3 protein	CDR3 DNA
NA	NA	TRBV6-5	TRBJ1-2	CASSGALDDGEQNVASYGYTF	TGTGCCAGCAGTGGAGCCTTAGACGATGGGGAACAAAACGTTGCGTCGTATGGCTACACCTTC
NA	NA	TRBV29-1	TRBJ1-3	CIVAGGSGNTIYF	TGCATCGTTGCTGGGGGCTCTGGAAACACCATATATTTT
TRBD2	NA	TRBV18	TRBJ2-3	CVSARDSGSATGTQYF	TGTGTCAGCGCGAGGGATAGCGGGAGCGCCACAGGCACGCAGTATTTT
NA	NA	TRBV29-1	TRBJ2-2	CSGQVEGNTGELFF	TGCAGCGGCCAGGTAGAAGGGAACACCGGGGAGCTGTTTTTT
TRBD2	many	TRBV5-1	TRBJ2-2	CASSQNSGTANTGELFF	TGCGCCAGCAGCCAAAACAGCGGGACCGCTAACACCGGGGAGCTGTTTTTT
NA	many	TRBV28	TRBJ1-1	CASSLVLNTEAFF	TGTGCCAGCAGTTTGGTCCTGAACACTGAAGCTTTCTTT
NA	NA	TRBV29-1	TRBJ2-2	CSADVQGSTGELFF	TGCAGCGCTGACGTCCAGGGAAGCACCGGGGAGCTGTTTTTT
TRBD1	NA	TRBV11-3	TRBJ2-3	CATTFQGADTRYF	TGTGCCACCACCTTTCAGGGGGCAGATACGCGGTATTTT
NA	NA	TRBV6-5	TRBJ2-1	CTSTYGGSGGSNYNEEFF	TGTACCAGCACTTACGGGGGTTCGGGGGGCTCTAATTACAATGAGGAGTTCTTC
TRBD1	NA	TRBV6-5	TRBJ2-1	CASSYIGTGGTYDEQFF	TGTGCCAGCAGTTACATCGGGACAGGAGGCACCTACGATGAGCAGTTCTTC
NA	NA	TRBV20-1	TRBJ2-3	CSARGVGNQPQYF	TGCAGTGCCCGCGGAGTTGGCAATCAGCCCCAGTATTTT
TRBD2	NA	TRBV6-2/TRBV6-3	TRBJ2-3	CASSSSGPTDTQYF	TGTGCCAGCAGTTCTAGCGGTCCCACAGATACGCAGTATTTT
NA	few	TRBV6-5	TRBJ2-5	CASRGLSQETRYF	TGCGCCAGCCGTGGGCTCTCCCAAGAGACCCGGTACTTC
TRBD2	once	TRBV11-3	TRBJ2-2	CANSSRGAGGYRSGELFF	TGTGCCAACAGCTCCCGGGGTGCGGGAGGATACAGATCCGGGGAGCTGTTTTTT
NA	NA	TRBV5-4	TRBJ2-6	CASSLGSNSPSGANVLTF	TGTGCCAGTAGCTTGGGTTCCAACTCCCCCTCTGGGGCCAACGTCCTGACTTTC
TRBD1	few	TRBV24-1	TRBJ1-2	CATSDPGQGIDYGYTF	TGTGCCACCAGTGACCCCGGACAGGGAATCGACTATGGCTACACCTTC
TRBD1	many	TRBV4-3	TRBJ1-2	CASSRGQETNYGYTF	TGCGCCAGCAGCCGGGGACAGGAGACTAACTATGGCTACACCTTC
NA	NA	TRBV11-3	TRBJ2-7	CVTRRGDGRTNEQYF	TGTGTCACCAGGAGAGGGGATGGTAGGACCAACGAGCAGTACTTC
NA	NA	TRBV11-2	TRBJ2-7	CASSRGMGALSYEQYF	TGTGCCAGTAGTCGTGGGATGGGGGCTCTCTCCTACGAGCAGTACTTC
NA	NA	TRBV29-1	TRBJ2-5	CSVAALVETKYF	TGCAGCGTCGCCGCCTTAGTTGAGACCAAGTACTTC
NA	NA	TRBV11-2	TRBJ2-3	CASSFTGEDTQYF	TGTGCCAGCAGCTTTACCGGGGAAGATACGCAGTATTTT
TRBD1	once	TRBV6-6	TRBJ2-5	CASCYNRGSAETQYF	TGTGCCAGCTGTTACAACAGGGGAAGTGCAGAGACCCAGTACTTC
TRBD1	NA	TRBV4-1	TRBJ2-6	CASSQDWWSGGSGANVLTF	TGCGCCAGCAGCCAAGATTGGTGGTCAGGGGGCTCTGGGGCCAACGTCCTGACTTTC
NA	NA	TRBV6-5	TRBJ2-1	CASSYDATVYNEQFF	TGTGCCAGCAGTTACGACGCGACAGTCTACAATGAGCAGTTCTTC
NA	NA	TRBV6-5	TRBJ2-3	CTRSVGTDTQYF	TGTACCAGAAGCGTAGGCACAGATACGCAGTATTTT
NA	NA	TRBV4-3	TRBJ1-3	CASSDRTRGPGNTIYF	TGCGCCAGTAGCGACCGGACGCGTGGCCCTGGAAACACCATATATTTT
TRBD1	NA	TRBV6-1	TRBJ2-3	CASSEASGTGGADTQYF	TGTGCCAGCAGTGAAGCCTCCGGGACAGGGGGCGCAGATACGCAGTATTTT
TRBD1	NA	TRBV11-2	TRBJ2-5	CASSSGQVQKAQYF	TGTGCCAGCAGCTCTGGACAGGTCCAAAAGGCACAGTACTTC
NA	NA	TRBV12-3/TRBV12-4	TRBJ1-2	CASRFGGDVYGYTF	TGTGCCAGCAGATTCGGGGGGGACGTGTATGGCTACACCTTC
TRBD2	NA	TRBV20-1	TRBJ2-7	CSARQLAGGQEQYF	TGCAGTGCTAGACAACTAGCGGGAGGACAAGAACAGTACTTC
NA	NA	TRBV20-1	TRBJ1-5	CSALIMGEGIKAQHF	TGCAGTGCGCTCATAATGGGGGAGGGCATAAAGGCCCAGCATTTT
NA	NA	TRBV20-1	TRBJ2-1	CCARGAYAHEQFF	TGCTGTGCTAGAGGGGCATATGCACATGAGCAGTTCTTC
NA	once	TRBV6-1	TRBJ1-1	CASGVSGNTETFF	TGTGCCAGCGGTGTGAGTGGGAACACTGAAACTTTCTTT
TRBD2	NA	TRBV20-1	TRBJ2-3	CSVRDSGGAADTQYF	TGCAGTGTTAGAGATAGCGGGGGGGCGGCAGATACACAGTATTTT
TRBD2	NA	TRBV20-1	TRBJ2-1	CSATLAGGGVNEQVF	TGCAGTGCTACCTTAGCGGGAGGGGGGGTCAATGAGCAGGTCTTC
TRBD1	once	TRBV11-2	TRBJ1-3	CSSRRQGGTSTIYF	TGTTCCAGCAGAAGACAGGGGGGAACTAGCACCATATATTTT
NA	NA	TRBV4-2	TRBJ1-4	CASSQAGPEKLFF	TGTGCCAGCAGCCAAGCAGGACCGGAAAAACTGTTCTTT
NA	NA	TRBV11-1	TRBJ2-2	CASSFGGRSTGELFF	TGTGCCAGCAGCTTTGGAGGGAGAAGCACCGGGGAGCTATTTTTT
NA	many	TRBV12-3/TRBV12-4	TRBJ1-2	CASSPNGGIGGYTF	TGTGCCAGCAGCCCCAACGGGGGGATCGGGGGCTACACCTTC
NA	NA	TRBV11-2	TRBJ2-6	CASSPISGVNVQTF	TGTGCCAGTAGTCCTATCTCTGGTGTCAACGTCCAGACTTTC
NA	NA	TRBV25-1	TRBJ1-6	CATSRGDTGNRPLHF	TGTGCCACCTCCAGAGGGGATACAGGCAATCGACCCCTCCACTTT
TRBD2	NA	TRBV5-6	TRBJ2-7	CASSLGGGGSSYEQYF	TGTGCCAGCAGCTTGGGCGGCGGGGGAAGCTCCTACGAGCAGTACTTC
TRBD1	once	TRBV11-2	TRBJ2-5	CASSYGQVQEIKYF	TGTGCCAGCAGCTATGGACAGGTCCAAGAGATCAAGTACTTC
NA	NA	TRBV29-1	TRBJ2-7	CSVELRSPGNASEQYF	TGCAGCGTTGAACTCAGGAGTCCCGGGAATGCTTCCGAGCAGTACTTC
NA	NA	TRBV5-1	TRBJ2-4	CASSMTSAKDIQYF	TGTGCCAGCAGCATGACTAGTGCCAAAGACATTCAGTACTTC
TRBD1	NA	TRBV11-2	TRBJ1-1	CASVLTGRGIEAFF	TGTGCCAGCGTCTTGACAGGGAGAGGGATTGAAGCTTTCTTT
NA	many	TRBV6-5	TRBJ1-4	CASSYSLEATNEKLFF	TGTGCCAGCAGTTACTCGTTGGAGGCAACTAATGAAAAACTGTTTTTT
NA	few	TRBV6-2/TRBV6-3	TRBJ2-7	CASGGGSYEQYF	TGTGCCAGCGGAGGCGGCTCCTACGAGCAGTACTTC
TRBD2	NA	TRBV6-1	TRBJ2-1	CASWTSGAHNEQFF	TGTGCCAGCTGGACTAGCGGGGCGCACAATGAGCAATTCTTC
TRBD1	NA	TRBV11-3	TRBJ2-5	CSSSKTDREGTQYF	TGTAGCAGCAGCAAAACGGACAGGGAAGGGACCCAATACTTC
NA	NA	TRBV6-1	TRBJ2-7	CASSGTSRRPIYEQYF	TGTGCCAGCAGTGGAACCTCTCGAAGACCAATCTACGAGCAGTATTTC
NA	few	TRBV6-1	TRBJ2-2	CTSNRKDGLGTRELFF	TGTACCAGCAATCGTAAGGACGGATTGGGGACCAGGGAGCTGTTTTTT
NA	NA	TRBV5-5	TRBJ1-4	CASIRMKDEKLFF	TGTGCCAGCATCCGTATGAAAGATGAAAAACTGTTTTTT
TRBD1	many	TRBV12-3/TRBV12-4	TRBJ1-4	CASSLRQGGEKLFF	TGTGCCAGCAGTTTAAGACAGGGCGGGGAAAAACTGTTTTTT
NA	NA	TRBV12-3/TRBV12-4	TRBJ1-3	CARSHVRYRTVNVSGNTIYF	TGTGCCCGCAGCCACGTGAGATATAGGACAGTGAATGTTTCTGGAAACACCATATATTTC
NA	NA	TRBV4-1	TRBJ1-2	CVSSPGGMGDYYGYTF	TGCGTCAGCAGCCCCGGTGGAATGGGGGACTACTATGGCTACACCTTC
TRBD2	few	TRBV6-2/TRBV6-3	TRBJ2-1	CASRIAGHPYNEQFF	TGTGCCAGCAGGATAGCGGGTCACCCCTACAATGAGCAGTTCTTC